The present entry profiles one TCR beta chain with its context. CDR1 and CDR2 (germline): SEHNR, FQNEAQ (reference sequence). The CDR3 has 11 amino acids. The ends were cut back, 5 bases at V and 9 bases at J, with 7 bases in the middle. Via MiXCR, TCRdb re-called the 5' RACE reads, giving one row per CDR3 protein. The profile covers about 130,000 distinct CDR3 sequences, with roughly 10% appearing a single time and 40% taken by the ten largest. This entry comes from a study of T cells after yellow fever vaccination. The sequence was obtained from a young man who received the YFV17D yellow fever vaccine. The input for sequencing was CD8+ T cells sorted from PBMCs, taken on the day of the yellow fever booster vaccination. This chain uses TRBV7-9 with TRBJ2-2; D gene ambiguous. The CDR3 DNA reads as TGTGCCAGCAGCCCCCACCGGGAGCTGTTTTTT. Translation gives CASSPHRELFF. Based on the CDR3 plus reference TRBV7-9 and TRBJ2-2, the full variable domain is DTGVSQNPRHKITKRGQNVTFRCDPISEHNRLYWYRQTLGQGPEFLTYFQNEAQLEKSRLLSDRFSAERPKGSFSTLEIQRTEQGDSAMYLCASSPHRELFFGEGSRLTVL.